This TCR beta chain came from a study of cytomegalovirus exposure and HLA in healthy donors. Both 60 Vbeta primers and 13 Jbeta primers went into the PCR. Assay used: immunoSEQ multiplex PCR; TCRdb lists only in-frame clones, some missing. The sample holds approximately 180,000 clones; about three quarters are singletons and the top ten take roughly 1.4%. In germline, CDR1 is SGHVS, CDR2 FNYEAQ. This CDR3 has 16 amino acids. V gave up 2 bases and J gave up 4 bases, with 14 bases separating them. The gene calls are TRBV7-6 and TRBJ1-4, with D maybe TRBD1 (5 bases). The receptor comes from a woman in her 30s in good health and CMV-seropositive. Sequenced input: PBMCs. The DNA for the CDR3 is TGTGCCAGCAGCTTATCGCAGGGCGGGGGTAATGAAAAACTGTTTTTT. Translation: CASSLSQGGGNEKLFF.